This TCR beta chain derives from a study of cytomegalovirus exposure and HLA in healthy donors. At the level of the study: A prior analysis found fewer than 120 million unique TCR beta sequences from about 179 million T cells. Whole-study results and caveats: Reportedly, a later analysis found an Asian-associated ancestry cluster had fewer N-insertions than the roughly 700-donor mean. When presence/absence was analysed, sequencing depth was taken to be roughly uniform across donors.

Comment on this clone: Its antigen is currently unknown.

Germline assignment: CDR1 SEHNR and CDR2 FQNEAQ (reference sequence). V trimming: 6 bases; J trimming: 2 bases; junction bases outside the gene matches: 8. The CDR3 spans 15 residues. The PCR had 60 Vbeta and 13 Jbeta primers. Sequencing used immunoSEQ multiplex PCR; TCRdb keeps in-frame clones, though not all of them. The sample lists approximately 170,000 clones; around four fifths were seen once. The sequenced sample was PBMCs. This sequence was found in a man younger than 35 in good health and CMV-seropositive. The gene calls are TRBV7-9 and TRBJ2-7; TRBD1 agrees at 9 bases. The CDR3 nucleotides read TGTGCCAGCAGTACCCGGACAGGGGACACCTACGAGCAGTACTTC. It yields the protein CASSTRTGDTYEQYF. Based on the CDR3 plus reference TRBV7-9 and TRBJ2-7, the full variable domain is DTGVSQNPRHKITKRGQNVTFRCDPISEHNRLYWYRQTLGQGPEFLTYFQNEAQLEKSRLLSDRFSAERPKGSFSTLEIQRTEQGDSAMYLCASSTRTGDTYEQYFGPGTRLTVT.